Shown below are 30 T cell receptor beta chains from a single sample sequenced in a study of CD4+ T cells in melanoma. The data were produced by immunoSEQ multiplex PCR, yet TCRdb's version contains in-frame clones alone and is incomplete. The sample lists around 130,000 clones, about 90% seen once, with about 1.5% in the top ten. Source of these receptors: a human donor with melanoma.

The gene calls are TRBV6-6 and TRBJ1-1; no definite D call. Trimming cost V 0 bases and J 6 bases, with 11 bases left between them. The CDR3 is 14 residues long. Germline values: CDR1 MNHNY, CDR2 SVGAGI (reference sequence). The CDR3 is CASSYSKMAPEAFF. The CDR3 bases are TGTGCCAGCAGTTACTCGAAGATGGCCCCTGAAGCTTTCTTT.

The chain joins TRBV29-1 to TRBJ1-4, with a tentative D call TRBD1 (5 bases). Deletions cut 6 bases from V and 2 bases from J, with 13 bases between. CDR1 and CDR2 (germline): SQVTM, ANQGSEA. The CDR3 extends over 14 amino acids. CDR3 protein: CSVHFGGTNEKLFF. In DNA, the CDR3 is TGCAGCGTCCACTTTGGGGGGACTAATGAAAAACTGTTTTTT.

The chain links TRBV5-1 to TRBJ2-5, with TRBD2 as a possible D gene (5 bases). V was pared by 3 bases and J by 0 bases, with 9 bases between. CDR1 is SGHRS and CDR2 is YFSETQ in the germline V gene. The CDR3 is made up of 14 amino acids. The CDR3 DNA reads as TGCGCCAGCAGCTCCGGGATGTACCAAGAGACCCAGTACTTC. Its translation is CASSSGMYQETQYF.

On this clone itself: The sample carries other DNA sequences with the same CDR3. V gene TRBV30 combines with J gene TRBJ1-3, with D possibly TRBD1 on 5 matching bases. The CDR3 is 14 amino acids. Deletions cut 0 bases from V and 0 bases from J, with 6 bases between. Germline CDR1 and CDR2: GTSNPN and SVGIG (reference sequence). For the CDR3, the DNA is TGTGCCTGGAGTGTTGGGGGCTCTGGAAACACCATATATTTT. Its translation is CAWSVGGSGNTIYF.

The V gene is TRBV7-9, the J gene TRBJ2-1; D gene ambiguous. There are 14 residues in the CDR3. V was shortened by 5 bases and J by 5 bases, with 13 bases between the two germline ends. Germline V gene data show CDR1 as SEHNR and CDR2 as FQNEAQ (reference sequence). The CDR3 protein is CASSRATTDNEQFF. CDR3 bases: TGTGCCAGCAGCCGCGCGACCACGGACAATGAGCAGTTCTTC.

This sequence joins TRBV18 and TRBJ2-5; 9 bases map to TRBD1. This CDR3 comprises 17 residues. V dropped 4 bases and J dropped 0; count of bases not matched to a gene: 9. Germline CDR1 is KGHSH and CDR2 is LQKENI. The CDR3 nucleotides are TGTGCCAGCTCACGCCGGGCCGGGACAGGGAACCAAGAGACCCAGTACTTC. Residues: CASSRRAGTGNQETQYF. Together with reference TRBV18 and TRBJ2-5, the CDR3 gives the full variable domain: NAGVMQNPRHLVRRRGQEARLRCSPMKGHSHVYWYRQLPEEGLKFMVYLQKENIIDESGMPKERFSAEFPKEGPSILRIQQVVRGDSAAYFCASSRRAGTGNQETQYFGPGTRLLVL.

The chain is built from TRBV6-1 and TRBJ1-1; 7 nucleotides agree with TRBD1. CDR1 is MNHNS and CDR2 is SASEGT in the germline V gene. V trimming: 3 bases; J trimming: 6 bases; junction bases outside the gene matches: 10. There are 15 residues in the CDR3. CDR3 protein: CASSDPSGGKPEAFF. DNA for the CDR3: TGTGCCAGCAGTGATCCTTCAGGGGGGAAACCTGAAGCTTTCTTT.

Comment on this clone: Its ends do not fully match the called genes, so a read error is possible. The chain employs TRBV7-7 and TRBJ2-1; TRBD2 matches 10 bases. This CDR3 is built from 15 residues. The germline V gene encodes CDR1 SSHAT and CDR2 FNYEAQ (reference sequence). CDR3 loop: CASSRSLAGVTEQFF. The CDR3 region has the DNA TGTGCTAGCAGCCGCTCTCTAGCGGGGGTTACTGAGCAGTTCTTC. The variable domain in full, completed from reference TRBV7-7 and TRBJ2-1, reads GAGVSQSPRYKVTKRGQDVTLRCDPISSHATLYWYQQALGQGPEFLTYFNYEAQPDKSGLPSDRFSAERPEGSISTLTIQRTEQRDSAMYRCASSRSLAGVTEQFFGPGTRLTVL.

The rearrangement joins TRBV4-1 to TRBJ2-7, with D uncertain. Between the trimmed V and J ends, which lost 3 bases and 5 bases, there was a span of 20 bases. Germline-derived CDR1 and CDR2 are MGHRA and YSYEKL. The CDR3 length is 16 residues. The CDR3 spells CASSQQSLGSPNEQYF. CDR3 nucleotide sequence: TGCGCCAGCAGCCAGCAGTCTCTAGGGTCCCCTAACGAGCAGTACTTC.

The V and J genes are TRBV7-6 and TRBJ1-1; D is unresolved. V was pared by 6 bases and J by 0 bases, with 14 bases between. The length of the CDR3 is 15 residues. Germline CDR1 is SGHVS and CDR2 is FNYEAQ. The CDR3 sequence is CASRALPGLNTEAFF. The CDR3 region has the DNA TGTGCCAGCAGGGCCCTTCCGGGGTTGAACACTGAAGCTTTCTTT.

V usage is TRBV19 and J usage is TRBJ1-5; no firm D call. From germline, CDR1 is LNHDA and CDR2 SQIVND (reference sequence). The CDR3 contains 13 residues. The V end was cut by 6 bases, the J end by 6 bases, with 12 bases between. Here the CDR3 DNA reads TGTGCCAGTAGCAGAGATATGATTCAGCCCCAGCATTTT. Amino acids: CASSRDMIQPQHF. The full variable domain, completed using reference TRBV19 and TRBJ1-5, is DGGITQSPKYLFRKEGQNVTLSCEQNLNHDAMYWYRQDPGQGLRLIYYSQIVNDFQKGDIAEGYSVSREKKESFPLTVTSAQKNPTAFYLCASSRDMIQPQHFGDGTRLSIL.

Here the CDR3 reads CASSEPGQGLEKLFF. CDR3 coding DNA: TGTGCCAGCAGTGAACCGGGACAGGGTCTGGAAAAACTGTTTTTT. The chain links TRBV6-1 to TRBJ1-4; TRBD1 aligns across 9 bases. The CDR3 runs 15 residues. The ends lost 2 bases at V and 8 bases at J; junction bases unmatched: 6. Germline V gives CDR1 MNHNS, CDR2 SASEGT.

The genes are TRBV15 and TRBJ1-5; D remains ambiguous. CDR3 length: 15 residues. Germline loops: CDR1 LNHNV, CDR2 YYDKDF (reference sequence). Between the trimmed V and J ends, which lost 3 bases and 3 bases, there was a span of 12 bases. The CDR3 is CATSRLGRDNQPQHF. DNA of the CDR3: TGTGCCACCAGCAGGCTAGGACGAGACAATCAGCCCCAGCATTTT.

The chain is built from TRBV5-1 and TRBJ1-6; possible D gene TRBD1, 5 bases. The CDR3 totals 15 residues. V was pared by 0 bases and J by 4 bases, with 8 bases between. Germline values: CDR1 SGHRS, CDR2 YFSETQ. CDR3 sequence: CASSLGAGYNSPLHF. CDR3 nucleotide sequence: TGCGCCAGCAGCTTGGGAGCAGGGTATAATTCACCCCTCCACTTT.

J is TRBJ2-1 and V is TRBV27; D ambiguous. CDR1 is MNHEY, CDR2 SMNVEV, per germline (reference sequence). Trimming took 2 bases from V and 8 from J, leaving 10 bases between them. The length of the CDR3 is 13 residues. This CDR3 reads CASSLKVSDEQFF. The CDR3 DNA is TGTGCCAGCAGTTTAAAAGTCAGCGATGAGCAGTTCTTC.

The CDR3 region has the DNA TGCGCCAGCGGGGACATACAAGAGACCCAGTACTTC. Amino acids: CASGDIQETQYF. V and J are TRBV5-1 and TRBJ2-5, with D tentatively TRBD1 (6 bases). CDR3 length: 12 amino acids. From germline, CDR1 is SGHRS and CDR2 YFSETQ. With 7 bases removed from V and 2 bases from J, the gap between germline ends came to 9 bases.

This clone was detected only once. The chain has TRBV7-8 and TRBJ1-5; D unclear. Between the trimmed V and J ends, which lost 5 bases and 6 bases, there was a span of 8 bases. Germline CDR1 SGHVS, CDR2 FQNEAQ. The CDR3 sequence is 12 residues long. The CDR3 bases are TGTGCCAGCAGCCGGTCCTTTCAGCCCCAGCATTTT. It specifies CASSRSFQPQHF.

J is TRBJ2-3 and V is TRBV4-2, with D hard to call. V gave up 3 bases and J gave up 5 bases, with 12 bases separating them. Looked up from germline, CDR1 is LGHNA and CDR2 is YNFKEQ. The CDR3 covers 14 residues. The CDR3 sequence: CASSQRLVGDTQYF. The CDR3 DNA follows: TGTGCCAGCAGCCAGAGGCTAGTTGGAGATACGCAGTATTTT.

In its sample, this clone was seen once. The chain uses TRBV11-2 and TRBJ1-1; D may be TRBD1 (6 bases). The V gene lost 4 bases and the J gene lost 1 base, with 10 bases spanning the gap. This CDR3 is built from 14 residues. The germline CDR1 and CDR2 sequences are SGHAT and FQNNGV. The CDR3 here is CASSSYRENTEAFF. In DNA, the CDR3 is TGTGCCAGCAGCTCCTACAGGGAGAACACTGAAGCTTTCTTT.

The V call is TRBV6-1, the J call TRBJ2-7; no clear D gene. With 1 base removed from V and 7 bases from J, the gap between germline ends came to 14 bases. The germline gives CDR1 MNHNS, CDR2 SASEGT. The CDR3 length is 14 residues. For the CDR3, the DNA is TGTGCCAGCAGTGAAGTCCCCGTTTATCGTGAGCAGTACTTC. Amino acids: CASSEVPVYREQYF.

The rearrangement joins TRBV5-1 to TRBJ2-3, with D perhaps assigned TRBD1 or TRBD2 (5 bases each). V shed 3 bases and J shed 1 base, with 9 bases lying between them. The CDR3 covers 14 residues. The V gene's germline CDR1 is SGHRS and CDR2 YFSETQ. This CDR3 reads CASSSGPGTDTQYF. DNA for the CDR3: TGCGCCAGCAGCTCGGGACCCGGCACAGATACGCAGTATTTT.

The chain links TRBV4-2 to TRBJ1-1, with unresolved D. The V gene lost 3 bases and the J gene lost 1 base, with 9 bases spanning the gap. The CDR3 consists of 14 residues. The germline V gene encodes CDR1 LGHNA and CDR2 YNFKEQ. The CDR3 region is CASSQRGENTEAFF. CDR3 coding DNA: TGTGCCAGCAGCCAGCGCGGGGAGAACACTGAAGCTTTCTTT.

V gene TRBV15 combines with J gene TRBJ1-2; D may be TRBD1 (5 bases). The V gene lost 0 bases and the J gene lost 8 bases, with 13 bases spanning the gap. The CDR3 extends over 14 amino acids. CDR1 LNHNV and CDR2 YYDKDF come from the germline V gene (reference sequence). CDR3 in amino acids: CATSRDLGVGGYTF. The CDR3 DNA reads TGTGCCACCAGCAGAGATTTAGGGGTAGGAGGCTACACCTTC.

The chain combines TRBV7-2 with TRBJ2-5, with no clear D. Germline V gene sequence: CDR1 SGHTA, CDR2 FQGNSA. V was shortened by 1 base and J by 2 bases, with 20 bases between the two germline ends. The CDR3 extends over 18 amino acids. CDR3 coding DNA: TGTGCCAGCAGCTTAGGGTTCTTGAGACCAAGCTCTCAAGAGACCCAGTACTTC. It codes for CASSLGFLRPSSQETQYF.

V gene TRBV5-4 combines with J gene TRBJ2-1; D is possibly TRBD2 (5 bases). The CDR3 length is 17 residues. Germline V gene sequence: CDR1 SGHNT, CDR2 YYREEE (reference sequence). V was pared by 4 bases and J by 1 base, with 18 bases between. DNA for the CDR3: TGTGCCAGCAGCCCTCTACCCCGGGGAAGGTCCTACAATGAGCAGTTCTTC. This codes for CASSPLPRGRSYNEQFF.

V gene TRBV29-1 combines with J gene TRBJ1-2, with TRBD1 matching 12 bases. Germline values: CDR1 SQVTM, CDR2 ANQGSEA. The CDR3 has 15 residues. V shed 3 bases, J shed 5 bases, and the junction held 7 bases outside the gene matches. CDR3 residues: CSVDGTGGGLYGYTF. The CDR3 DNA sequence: TGCAGCGTTGACGGGACAGGGGGCGGTCTTTATGGCTACACCTTC.

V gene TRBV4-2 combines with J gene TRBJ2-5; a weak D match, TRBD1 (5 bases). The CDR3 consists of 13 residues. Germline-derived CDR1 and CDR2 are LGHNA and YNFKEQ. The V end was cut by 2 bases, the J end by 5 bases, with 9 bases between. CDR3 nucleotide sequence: TGTGCCAGCAGCCAAAGCGCAGGGGAGACCCAGTACTTC. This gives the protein CASSQSAGETQYF.

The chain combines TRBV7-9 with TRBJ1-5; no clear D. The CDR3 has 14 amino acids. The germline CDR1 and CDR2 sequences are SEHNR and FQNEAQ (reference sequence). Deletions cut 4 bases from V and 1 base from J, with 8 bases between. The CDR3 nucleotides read TGTGCCAGCAGCTCGGGAGGCAGCAATCAGCCCCAGCATTTT. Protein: CASSSGGSNQPQHF.

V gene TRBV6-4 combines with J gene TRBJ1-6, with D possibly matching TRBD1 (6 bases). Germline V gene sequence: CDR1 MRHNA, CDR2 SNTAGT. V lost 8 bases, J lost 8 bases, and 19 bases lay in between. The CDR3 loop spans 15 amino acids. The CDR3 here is CASSVGGGGDSPLHF. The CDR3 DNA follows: TGTGCCAGCTCCGTCGGGGGCGGGGGGGATTCACCCCTCCACTTT.

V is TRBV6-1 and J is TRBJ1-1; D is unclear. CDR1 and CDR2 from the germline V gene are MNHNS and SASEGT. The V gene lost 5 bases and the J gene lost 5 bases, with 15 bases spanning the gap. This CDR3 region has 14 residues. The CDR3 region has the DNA TGTGCCAGCAGTCTGGCGGGGTTTCGAACTGAAGCTTTCTTT. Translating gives CASSLAGFRTEAFF.